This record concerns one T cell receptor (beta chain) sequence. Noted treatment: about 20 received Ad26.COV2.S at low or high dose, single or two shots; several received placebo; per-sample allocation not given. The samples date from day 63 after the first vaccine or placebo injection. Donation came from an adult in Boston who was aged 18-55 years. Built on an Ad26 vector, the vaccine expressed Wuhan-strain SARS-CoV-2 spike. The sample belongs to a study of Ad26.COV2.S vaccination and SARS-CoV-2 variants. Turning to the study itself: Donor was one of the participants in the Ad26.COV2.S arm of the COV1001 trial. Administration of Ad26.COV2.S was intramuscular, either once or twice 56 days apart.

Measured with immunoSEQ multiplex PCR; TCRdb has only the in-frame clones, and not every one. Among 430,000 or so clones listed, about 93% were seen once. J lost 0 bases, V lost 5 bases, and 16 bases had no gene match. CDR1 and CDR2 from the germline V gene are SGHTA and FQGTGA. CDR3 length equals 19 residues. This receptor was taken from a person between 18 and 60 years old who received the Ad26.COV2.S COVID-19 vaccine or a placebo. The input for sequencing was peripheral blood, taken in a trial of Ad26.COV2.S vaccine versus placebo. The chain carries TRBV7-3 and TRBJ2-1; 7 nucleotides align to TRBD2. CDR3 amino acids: CASSRIAQLARSSYNEQFF. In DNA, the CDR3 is TGTGCCAGCAGCCGTATAGCACAACTAGCGAGAAGCTCCTACAATGAGCAGTTCTTC.